This T cell receptor beta chain appears in the sequencing data of a study of OX40 agonist ivuxolimab in advanced cancers. Looking at the study overall: Patients got intravenous ivuxolimab at 0.01 to 10 mg/kg every 2 weeks.

V shed 6 bases and J shed 4 bases, with 16 bases lying between them. There are 14 residues in the CDR3. In germline, CDR1 is SGHTA, CDR2 FQGTGA. To note about this clone: Its antigen is unidentified.

The repertoire was sequenced with immunoSEQ multiplex PCR; TCRdb's copy has only in-frame clones and lacks some. The sample has approximately 75,000 clones; under 90% are singletons. General study findings and limits: Averaged across samples, CD8+ T cells carried more expanded clones than CD4+ did.

This receptor was obtained from an adult with an advanced solid tumor such as melanoma, head and neck, liver or kidney cancer. This chain links TRBV7-3 with TRBJ2-7, with TRBD2 as a possible D gene (6 bases). The sequencing used CD4+ or CD8+ T cells sorted from blood, collected in a trial of the OX40 agonist ivuxolimab. This chain's CDR3 is CASSVTPGTYEQYF. CDR3 sequence (DNA): TGTGCCAGCAGTGTAACGCCAGGGACTTACGAGCAGTACTTC. Full variable domain (remainder filled in from reference TRBV7-3 and TRBJ2-7): GAGVSQTPSNKVTEKGKYVELRCDPISGHTALYWYRQSLGQGPEFLIYFQGTGAADDSGLPNDRFFAVRPEGSVSTLKIQRTERGDSAVYLCASSVTPGTYEQYFGPGTRLTVT.